The 9 T cell receptor beta chains given below trace back to one sample, sequenced in a study of regulatory T cells in long-lasting Graves disease. For TCR beta, libraries came from iRepertoire HTBI primers and Arm-PCR of CDR3 regions. TCRdb processed the multiplex PCR reads anew with MiXCR; each CDR3 protein has one entry. The repertoire has a few hundred thousand distinct CDR3 sequences, roughly 20% of them found once; the top ten carry 25% to 30%. Time point specified: persistent/refractory GD, antithyroid drugs over 5 years with positive TRAb. TCR sequences were obtained from RNA taken from PBMCs. Sample: peripheral blood mononuclear cells (PBMCs), taken when the disease was refractory, from a patient treated with antithyroid drugs. The receptor set was obtained from a woman aged 40-49 years with Graves disease.

This clonotype was counted a few times. In DNA form, the CDR3 reads TGTGCCAGCAGCTCGGGTGACAGGGGGCAACAGCCCCAGCATTTT. Protein product: CASSSGDRGQQPQHF. The V and J genes are TRBV7-9 and TRBJ1-5, with TRBD1 matching 10 bases. Germline lookup yields CDR1 SEHNR and CDR2 FQNEAQ (reference sequence). The CDR3 has 15 residues. J lost 7 bases, V lost 4 bases, and 7 bases had no gene match.

The chain combines TRBV2 with TRBJ2-3; 11 nucleotides match TRBD1. This CDR3 comprises 14 residues. V lost 6 bases, J lost 8 bases, and 7 bases stayed unmatched. Germline CDR1 SNHLY, CDR2 FYNNEI. CDR3 sequence reads: CASRRTGGVGTQYF. In DNA form, the CDR3 reads TGTGCCAGCAGAAGGACAGGGGGCGTGGGTACGCAGTATTTT.

This sequence joins TRBV7-9 and TRBJ2-2; D is perhaps TRBD2 (6 bases). The CDR3 has 18 residues. Looked up from germline, CDR1 is SEHNR and CDR2 is FQNEAQ (reference sequence). The V end lost 8 bases, the J end lost 2 bases, and 24 bases lay between the germline ends. The CDR3 DNA sequence: TGTGCCAGCGACGATCAGGAACGGGAGTGGAATAACACCGGGGAGCTGTTTTTT. Residues: CASDDQEREWNNTGELFF.

This clonotype was seen repeatedly, ten times or more. V and J are TRBV12-5 and TRBJ1-1; D call uncertain. Trimming removed 3 bases at V and 8 bases at J, with 10 bases between. This CDR3 has 12 amino acids. CDR1 and CDR2 (germline): LGHNT, FRNRAP. In nucleotides, the CDR3 is TGTGCTAGTGGTTTCGAGGGCGCGGAAGCTTTCTTT. It is translated as CASGFEGAEAFF.

The chain links TRBV7-8 to TRBJ2-7; tentative D call: TRBD2 (5 bases). The CDR3 covers 12 residues. Deletions cut 3 bases from V and 11 bases from J, with 14 bases between. In germline, CDR1 is SGHVS, CDR2 FQNEAQ. CDR3 nucleotide sequence: TGTGCCAGCAGCTTTACCGGGAAGATAGAGTACTTC. Encoded protein: CASSFTGKIEYF.

Ten or more counts support this clonotype. The chain is built from TRBV28 and TRBJ1-5; D is possibly TRBD1 (6 bases). CDR3 length equals 16 residues. Germline V gene lookup returns CDR1 MDHEN and CDR2 SYDVKM. The V gene lost 7 bases and the J gene lost 2 bases, with 18 bases spanning the gap. Here the CDR3 reads CASTLGIRQGNQPQHF. The CDR3 DNA follows: TGTGCCAGCACCTTAGGGATTCGACAGGGCAATCAGCCCCAGCATTTT.

This clonotype was seen only a few times. The chain recombines TRBV10-3 with TRBJ2-7; weak D call: TRBD1 (6 bases). Trimming removed 5 bases from V and 0 bases from J, with 11 bases in between. CDR1 and CDR2 (germline): ENHRY, SYGVKD. The CDR3 loop spans 14 amino acids. The CDR3 region is CAISSTGFSYEQYF. In DNA, the CDR3 is TGTGCCATCAGTTCTACAGGGTTCTCCTACGAGCAGTACTTC.

As regards this clonotype: It is likely a read error: a sequence one base away is far more abundant. The chain uses TRBV11-1 and TRBJ1-1; TRBD1 might be the D (6 bases). The V gene's germline CDR1 is SGHAT and CDR2 FQDESV (reference sequence). Trimming took off 5 bases at V and 1 base at J, with 11 bases between the two ends. The CDR3 runs to 14 residues. The CDR3 loop is CASSPGHPNTEAFF. The CDR3 nucleotides are TGTGCCAGCAGCCCGGGACACCCGAACACTGAAGCTTTCTTT.

This clonotype was detected ten times or more. The chain employs TRBV29-1 and TRBJ2-5, with D unresolved. Germline assignment: CDR1 SQVTM and CDR2 ANQGSEA. The CDR3 has 14 residues. Between the trimmed V and J ends, which lost 3 bases and 5 bases, there was a span of 16 bases. This CDR3 is CSVDSGYEWETQYF. The CDR3 nucleotides are TGCAGCGTTGATTCCGGGTATGAATGGGAGACCCAGTACTTC.